This T cell receptor (beta chain) was recorded in a study of regulatory T cells in long-lasting Graves disease. In the study overall: Graves' patients diagnosed newly had used antithyroid drugs under 3 months.

Documented time point: newly diagnosed GD, antithyroid drugs for less than 3 months. PBMC-derived RNA was used for the TCR library. Approximately 8.2-milliliter peripheral blood samples went into EDTA tubes. Per the germline V gene, CDR1 is DFQATT and CDR2 is SNEGSKA (reference sequence). The V and J ends lost 2 bases and 5 bases respectively, with 19 bases between them. The CDR3 spans 16 residues. This clonotype was seen more than once but under ten times. Arm-PCR of CDR3 regions with iRepertoire HTBI primers generated TCR beta libraries. Source study methods: Sample data revealed under 75 TRBV and over twelve TRBJ segments. Each CDR3 protein is one row after TCRdb ran MiXCR on the multiplex PCR reads. The V and J calls, along with clone size, are taken from TCRdb and not from the paper's own processing. The data contain under 800,000 distinct CDR3 sequences, roughly 16% of them seen just once; the ten biggest clones take up 15% to 20%.

The data were also submitted as part of a second study, on T cells in Graves' hyperthyroidism and ophthalmopathy. From that report: First-round RT-PCR of the TCR CDR3 relied on the HTBI primer set.

The origin of this receptor is a woman aged 25 to 39 with Graves disease. The chain combines TRBV20-1 with TRBJ2-1; D might be TRBD2 (6 bases). The specimen was peripheral blood mononuclear cells (PBMCs), collected at new diagnosis, from a patient treated with antithyroid drugs. The CDR3 bases are TGCAGTGCTAGACCCGAGTGGGGTTTAGCGGACAATGAGCAGTTCTTC. This translates into CSARPEWGLADNEQFF.